One and the same sample provided the 27 T cell receptor beta chains below, sequenced in a study of T cells in women clearing cervical HPV infection. This table comes from immunoSEQ multiplex PCR, and its TCRdb copy is limited to in-frame clones, with some not included. The sample table includes about 44,000 clones. The specimen sequenced was blood buffy coat. The source is a woman aged 18 to 75 with a cervical HPV16 infection that either progressed to CIN3+ or cleared (not recorded which).

In regard to this clone: The read ends 3 residues before the CDR3 terminus; that terminus is restored from the germline J gene. The chain is built from TRBV7-9 and TRBJ1-2, with 9 bases lining up with TRBD1. The CDR3 runs 14 residues. The germline gives CDR1 SEHNR, CDR2 FQNEAQ (reference sequence). CDR3 sequence: CASSRNRGRKGYTF. The DNA read from the CDR3 is TGTGCCAGCAGCCGCAACAGGGGGCGCAAAGGC.

As regards this clone: From the germline J gene comes the end of the CDR3, since the read stops 3 residues before it. The chain carries TRBV7-2 and TRBJ1-5; D is possibly TRBD1 (5 bases). CDR1 is SGHTA and CDR2 is FQGNSA in the germline V gene. The V end was cut by 4 bases, the J end by 5 bases, with 15 bases between. The CDR3 length is 15 residues. The CDR3 is CASSSVGQGYQPQHF. Partial CDR3 DNA: TGTGCCAGCAGCTCGGTTGGGCAGGGCTATCAGCCC.

On this clone: The CDR3 end lies 3 residues beyond the end of the read and is filled in from the germline J gene. The chain couples TRBV30 to TRBJ1-4; D not certain. The CDR3 has 14 residues. CDR1 is GTSNPN, CDR2 SVGIG, per germline (reference sequence). The DNA read from the CDR3 is TGTGCCTGGAGTGTACGGTCCGGGGATTCACCA. Translated, it gives CAWSVRSGDSP. The CDR3 in its entirety is CAWSVRSGDSPLFF.

About this clone itself: The read terminates 3 residues ahead of where the CDR3 ends, so the germline J gene completes it. The chain recombines TRBV29-1 with TRBJ2-3; 8 positions agree with TRBD1. The V gene end was trimmed by 7 bases and the J gene end by 3 bases; junction bases not matched to a gene: 9. Germline CDR1 and CDR2: SQVTM and ANQGSEA. CDR3 size: 14 residues. CDR3 sequence: CSAQGQGVTDTQYF. Partial CDR3 DNA: TGCAGCGCCCAAGGACAGGGTGTAACAGATACG.

A word on this clone: The CDR3 goes on 3 residues after the read ends, and that part is filled in from the germline J gene. The J gene is TRBJ2-2, the V gene TRBV5-1; perhaps TRBD2 as D (5 bases). The CDR3 totals 14 residues. CDR1 is SGHRS and CDR2 is YFSETQ in the germline V gene. The V end was cut by 5 bases, the J end by 1 base, with 9 bases between. CDR3 DNA (partial): TGCGCCAGCAGTCAGCGGATGAACACCGGGGAG. Amino acid sequence: CASSQRMNTGE. The whole CDR3 reads CASSQRMNTGELFF.

For this clone: The missing CDR3 end, 3 residues past where the read stops, is filled in from the germline J gene. The chain carries TRBV18 and TRBJ1-2; 7 bases align to TRBD1. The CDR3 is 15 residues long. Germline V gene data show CDR1 as KGHSH and CDR2 as LQKENI. The chain's CDR3 is CASSPPTGRDYDYTF. CDR3 DNA, as far as it was read: TGTGCCAGCTCACCACCGACAGGGAGGGATTACGAC.

Note on this clone: The CDR3 goes on 3 residues after the read ends, and that part is filled in from the germline J gene. The V gene is TRBV5-1, the J gene TRBJ2-2; TRBD1 is a possible D gene (6 bases). The CDR3 spans 17 residues. Germline lookup yields CDR1 SGHRS and CDR2 YFSETQ. Trimming shortened V by 0 bases and J by 5 bases, and 17 bases separated the two germline ends. The part of the CDR3 DNA that was read is TGCGCCAGCAGCTTGGGATCAAGGACAGCCTTAACCGGGGAG. Its translation is CASSLGSRTALTGE. The complete CDR3 protein is CASSLGSRTALTGELFF.

As for this clone: The missing CDR3 end, 3 residues past where the read stops, is filled in from the germline J gene. The chain has TRBV18 and TRBJ2-3; D tentatively fits TRBD1 or TRBD2 (5 bases each). CDR1 is KGHSH, CDR2 LQKENI, per germline. V was cut by 0 bases and J by 2 bases, with 15 bases left in between. CDR3 size: 17 residues. CDR3 residues: CASSPPRGTVLTDTQYF. The CDR3 bases that were read are TGTGCCAGCTCACCACCGAGGGGTACAGTCCTCACAGATACG.

This CDR3 reads CASSFRGRGNEQFF. The part of the CDR3 DNA that was read is TGTGCCAGCAGCTTTAGGGGGCGCGGCAATGAG. The rearrangement links TRBV13 to TRBJ2-1, with TRBD1 matching over 7 bases. The CDR3 end is not reached by the read, which stops 3 residues before it; the germline J gene fills it in. The length of the CDR3 is 14 residues. Germline assignment: CDR1 PRHDT and CDR2 FYEKMQ (reference sequence). V shed 3 bases and J 6 bases; nucleotides not matched to a gene: 5.

Concerning this clone: The missing CDR3 end, 3 residues past where the read stops, is filled in from the germline J gene. The chain uses TRBV11-2 and TRBJ1-1; perhaps TRBD1 as D (6 bases). The V gene's germline CDR1 is SGHAT and CDR2 FQNNGV. There are 14 residues in the CDR3. V lost 6 bases and J lost 0, with 11 bases in between. The covered CDR3 bases are TGTGCCAGCAGTTTTGACAGGTTGAACACTGAA. It yields the protein CASSFDRLNTE. The full CDR3 reads CASSFDRLNTEAFF.

Notes on this clone: The read ends 3 residues shy of where the CDR3 ends; the end is completed using the germline J gene. This rearrangement joins TRBV11-3 to TRBJ1-1; 7 nucleotides align to TRBD1. Germline V gene data show CDR1 as SGHNT and CDR2 as YENEEA. The CDR3 contains 12 residues. With 6 bases clipped from V and 6 bases from J, the junction kept 4 bases outside the gene matches. The covered CDR3 bases are TGTGCCAGCAGTCGCGGGACAGCTGAA. This sequence encodes CASSRGTAE. The whole CDR3 sequence is CASSRGTAEAFF.

Concerning this clone itself: The read comes to an end 3 residues before the CDR3 does, leaving the germline J gene to fill in the end. The rearrangement links TRBV29-1 to TRBJ2-7; D gene uncertain. The CDR3 runs 12 residues. V was clipped by 1 base and J by 3 bases, with 7 bases between them. CDR1 and CDR2 from the germline V gene are SQVTM and ANQGSEA. CDR3 DNA (partial): TGCAGCGTTGAAGCGGCAGGCTACGAG. Its protein product is CSVEAAGYE. The CDR3 as a whole reads CSVEAAGYEQYF.

In regard to this clone: Read data end 3 residues before the CDR3 end; the end is taken from the germline J gene. The gene calls are TRBV6-2 or TRBV6-3 and TRBJ2-4; D perhaps matches TRBD1 (5 bases). The germline V gene encodes CDR1 MNHEY and CDR2 SVGEGT. Trimming removed 8 bases at V and 1 base at J, with 12 bases between. This CDR3 has 14 amino acids. The CDR3 DNA, read in part, is TGTGCCAGCCTGAGAAAGGGGGCCAAAAACATT. The encoded protein is CASLRKGAKNI. In full, the CDR3 reads CASLRKGAKNIQYF.

The sequenced part of the CDR3 DNA is TGTGCCAGCAGCTTAACAAGGGGTACCGGGGAG. It is translated as CASSLTRGTGE. The full CDR3 protein is CASSLTRGTGELFF. The rearrangement joins TRBV7-6 to TRBJ2-2, with D possibly TRBD1 on 5 matching bases. The CDR3 end is not reached by the read, which stops 3 residues before it; the germline J gene fills it in. The CDR3 runs 14 residues. V was cut by 2 bases and J by 5 bases, with 9 bases left in between. CDR1 and CDR2 from the germline V gene are SGHVS and FNYEAQ.

Turning to this clone: The DNA ends 3 residues before the CDR3 does, and the rest of the CDR3 is filled in from the germline J gene. V usage is TRBV6-1 and J usage is TRBJ2-6; D is uncertain. The V end lost 0 bases, the J end lost 2 bases, and 11 bases lay between the germline ends. The germline V gene encodes CDR1 MNHNS and CDR2 SASEGT. The CDR3 is 17 residues long. The part of the CDR3 DNA that was read is TGTGCCAGCAGTGAAGCCCTCTCATCGGCTGGGGCCAACGTC. The encoded protein is CASSEALSSAGANV. The CDR3 in its entirety is CASSEALSSAGANVLTF.

Comments on this clone: The read comes to an end 3 residues before the CDR3 does, leaving the germline J gene to fill in the end. V gene TRBV20-1 combines with J gene TRBJ2-2; D gene unclear. This CDR3 contains 14 residues. CDR1 DFQATT and CDR2 SNEGSKA come from the germline V gene (reference sequence). The ends were cut back, 4 bases at V and 2 bases at J, with 11 bases in the middle. Incomplete CDR3 DNA: TGCAGTGCTACCACCGCGATCAACACCGGGGAG. Its translation: CSATTAINTGE. The full CDR3 sequence reads CSATTAINTGELFF.

As for this clone: The read stops 3 residues short of the end of the CDR3; the missing end is completed from the germline J gene. V and J are TRBV19 and TRBJ1-3; D unresolved. This CDR3 is built from 14 residues. The V gene's germline CDR1 is LNHDA and CDR2 SQIVND (reference sequence). The V gene lost 5 bases and the J gene lost 0 bases, with 8 bases spanning the gap. The CDR3 sequence is CASSGLSSGNTIYF. CDR3 DNA, as far as it was read: TGTGCCAGTAGTGGGCTGAGCTCTGGAAACACC. The complete variable domain, with remaining parts taken from reference TRBV19 and TRBJ1-3, reads DGGITQSPKYLFRKEGQNVTLSCEQNLNHDAMYWYRQDPGQGLRLIYYSQIVNDFQKGDIAEGYSVSREKKESFPLTVTSAQKNPTAFYLCASSGLSSGNTIYFGEGSWLTVV.

On this clone: The sequence runs out 3 residues before the end of the CDR3; the remainder is reconstructed from the germline J gene. The chain uses TRBV6-1 and TRBJ2-5; 7 bases match TRBD1. The CDR3 contains 15 residues. Germline CDR1 and CDR2: MNHNS and SASEGT. V was clipped by 1 base and J by 3 bases; unmatched bases: 5. The sequenced CDR3 bases are TGTGCCAGCAGTGAAGTATGGACAGGAAAAGAGACC. Its translation: CASSEVWTGKET. The complete CDR3 reads CASSEVWTGKETQYF.

Comments on this clone: The read falls 3 residues short of the CDR3 end, and the missing part is taken from the germline J gene. The chain joins TRBV5-1 to TRBJ2-7; the match to TRBD2 covers 8 bases. Germline assignment: CDR1 SGHRS and CDR2 YFSETQ. The ends lost 4 bases at V and 6 bases at J; junction bases unmatched: 9. There are 14 residues in the CDR3. CDR3 DNA (partial): TGCGCCAGCAGCCCCCGGACTAGCCCCGGCGAG. This sequence encodes CASSPRTSPGE. The CDR3 as a whole reads CASSPRTSPGEQYF.

With regard to this clone: Read sequence stops 3 residues before the CDR3 end, and the germline J gene provides the missing end. This chain uses TRBV18 with TRBJ1-1; TRBD1 is a possible D gene (6 bases). CDR3 size: 14 residues. V was cut by 3 bases and J by 1 base, with 9 bases left in between. Germline V gene lookup returns CDR1 KGHSH and CDR2 LQKENI. The CDR3 is CASSPRTENTEAFF. The sequenced CDR3 bases are TGTGCCAGCTCACCGCGGACAGAGAACACTGAA.

As for this clone: The read ends 3 residues early relative to the CDR3; the germline J gene fills the gap. The genes are TRBV18 and TRBJ2-5; 10 bases map to TRBD1. The length of the CDR3 is 15 residues. J lost 4 bases, V lost 3 bases, and 5 bases had no gene match. CDR1 and CDR2 (germline): KGHSH, LQKENI. CDR3: CASSPSRQGAETQYF. CDR3 DNA (partial): TGTGCCAGCTCACCGAGCCGACAGGGGGCAGAGACC.

Notes on this clone: Read sequence stops 3 residues before the CDR3 end, and the germline J gene provides the missing end. The chain employs TRBV5-4 and TRBJ2-3; D unclear. Trimming shortened V by 0 bases and J by 7 bases, and 9 bases separated the two germline ends. The CDR3 has 13 amino acids. The germline V gene has CDR1 SGHNT and CDR2 YYREEE (reference sequence). The CDR3 is CASSLDRINTQYF. The CDR3 DNA, read in part, is TGTGCCAGCAGCTTGGACAGAATAAATACG.

As to this clone: The read gets to within 3 residues of the CDR3 end, and the germline J gene fills in the rest. The V and J genes are TRBV2 and TRBJ1-2; TRBD1 is a possible D gene (6 bases). Germline loops: CDR1 SNHLY, CDR2 FYNNEI. The V gene lost 8 bases and the J gene lost 4 bases, with 14 bases spanning the gap. The CDR3 contains 13 residues. The sequenced part of the CDR3 DNA is TGTGCCAGCGAGGCGGACAGACCCTATGGC. Residues: CASEADRPYG. The full CDR3 is CASEADRPYGYTF.

Worth noting for this clone: The read stops 3 residues short of the end of the CDR3; the missing end is completed from the germline J gene. The gene calls are TRBV9 and TRBJ2-7, with 11 bases matching TRBD1. With V trimmed by 3 bases and J by 2 bases, 4 bases remained unmatched. This CDR3 has 15 residues. Germline V gives CDR1 SGDLS, CDR2 YYNGEE. CDR3 in amino acids: CASSAGTGGTYEQYF. The part of the CDR3 DNA that was read is TGTGCCAGCAGCGCCGGGACAGGGGGTACCTACGAG.

On this clone: The read gets to within 3 residues of the CDR3 end, and the germline J gene fills in the rest. The chain couples TRBV29-1 to TRBJ2-5, with 11 bases matching TRBD2. With 6 bases clipped from V and 5 bases from J, the junction kept 5 bases outside the gene matches. Germline V gene lookup returns CDR1 SQVTM and CDR2 ANQGSEA. CDR3 size: 13 residues. The covered CDR3 bases are TGCAGCGTCGTAGCGGGAGGGCCTGAGACC. As protein: CSVVAGGPET. The entire CDR3 sequence reads CSVVAGGPETQYF.

Turning to this clone: The read comes to an end 3 residues before the CDR3 does, leaving the germline J gene to fill in the end. The rearrangement uses TRBV6-4 and TRBJ1-1; 7 positions match TRBD1. The CDR3 runs to 14 residues. Trimming took 0 bases from V and 6 from J; bases not matched to a gene: 4. Germline assignment: CDR1 MRHNA and CDR2 SNTAGT. The CDR3 region is CASSDSGGGSEAFF. The CDR3 bases that were read are TGTGCCAGCAGTGACTCAGGAGGGGGCTCTGAA.

With respect to this clone: The DNA ends 3 residues before the CDR3 does, and the rest of the CDR3 is filled in from the germline J gene. V usage is TRBV12-5 and J usage is TRBJ2-7, with D tentatively TRBD1 (6 bases). Per the germline V gene, CDR1 is LGHNT and CDR2 is FRNRAP. The CDR3 is 12 residues long. V was clipped by 6 bases and J by 4 bases, with 10 bases between them. CDR3 bases read: TGTGCTAGTGGCCTGACAGGATACGAG. Translation gives CASGLTGYE. The full-length CDR3 reads as CASGLTGYEQYF. The full variable domain, in which reference TRBV12-5 and TRBJ2-7 provide the parts outside the CDR3, is DARVTQTPRHKVTEMGQEVTMRCQPILGHNTVFWYRQTMMQGLELLAYFRNRAPLDDSGMPKDRFSAEMPDATLATLKIQPSEPRDSAVYFCASGLTGYEQYFGPGTRLTVT.